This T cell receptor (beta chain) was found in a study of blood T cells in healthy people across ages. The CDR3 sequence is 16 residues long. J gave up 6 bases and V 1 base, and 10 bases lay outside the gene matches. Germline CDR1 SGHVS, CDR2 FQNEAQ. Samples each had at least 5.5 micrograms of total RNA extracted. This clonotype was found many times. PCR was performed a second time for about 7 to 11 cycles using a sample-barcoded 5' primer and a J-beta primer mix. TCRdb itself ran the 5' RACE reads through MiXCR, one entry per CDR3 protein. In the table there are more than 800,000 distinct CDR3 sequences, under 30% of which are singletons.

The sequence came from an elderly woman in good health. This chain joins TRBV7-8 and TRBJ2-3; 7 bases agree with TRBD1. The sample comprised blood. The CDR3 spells CASSLGPGTAKDTQYF. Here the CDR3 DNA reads TGTGCCAGCAGCTTAGGACCGGGGACAGCAAAGGATACGCAGTATTTT.